A selection of T cell receptor beta chains follows, all from one sample in a study of shared clonotypes between healthy human individuals. The data were produced by immunoSEQ multiplex PCR, yet TCRdb's version contains in-frame clones alone and is incomplete. The sample lists around 1.4 million clones, approximately 98.5% occurring once. Input material: naive CD4+ T cells sorted from blood. The receptors were sampled from a man younger than 45 in good health. Each CDR3 is given without its conserved first and last residue. A row's size may be missing; if present it is once, few, many or a size class.

length: 11
size: NA
V: TRBV10-3
CDR3: AISDGAAYEQY

length: 13
size: NA
V: TRBV5-4
CDR3: ASSLGGDRVLGQF

length: 12
size: NA
V: TRBV28
CDR3: ASSPGGRGPEQY

length: 12
size: NA
V: TRBV7-8
CDR3: ASSTGYSGNTIY

length: 12
size: NA
V: TRBV18
CDR3: ASSYSNGANTQY

length: 12
size: NA
V: TRBV28
CDR3: ASKGAGGYYEQY

length: 14
size: NA
V: TRBV7-2
CDR3: ASSLVQWDRTGGYT

length: 16
size: NA
V: TRBV7-3
CDR3: ASSLRPVQGALSYGYT

length: 12
size: NA
V: TRBV28
CDR3: ASSPTSGRALGD

length: 14
size: NA
V: TRBV11-3
CDR3: ASSMRGSGVNNEQF

length: 12
size: NA
V: TRBV9
CDR3: ASTRGSGGNEQF

length: 11
size: NA
V: TRBV10-3
CDR3: ASAGQGLYEQY

length: 13
size: NA
V: TRBV6-5
CDR3: ASSYMGVGTDTQY

length: 12
size: NA
V: TRBV18
CDR3: ASSPVEGTTGYT

length: 15
size: NA
V: TRBV19
CDR3: ASTLLPGTSAGNTIY

length: 12
size: NA
V: TRBV7-8
CDR3: ASSLGDPTREQY

length: 15
size: once
V: TRBV4-1
CDR3: ASRRWGEGSNTGELF

length: 13
size: NA
V: TRBV5-4
CDR3: ASSSGGSSYNEQF